The 8 T cell receptor beta chains given below trace back to one sample, sequenced in a study of tumor-infiltrating lymphocytes in primary liver carcinoma. Unsorted whole blood yielded blood RNA, and germline DNA was extracted as well. The authors made TCR beta cDNA from around 500 ng total RNA with a constant-region primer. Three nested multiplex PCR rounds, a slightly modified ARM-PCR, produced the libraries for TCR beta. Running roughly 10 cycles apiece, the first two PCR rounds relied on TRBV1-TRBV30 forward primers together with a C-beta reverse primer. TCRdb recomputed calls from the multiplex PCR reads with MiXCR, one row per CDR3 protein. The sample yields 200,000 or so distinct CDR3 sequences, about 61% seen once. Sequencing was done on a sample of peripheral blood. Every receptor here comes from a woman aged 55 to 70 with primary liver carcinoma and hepatitis B virus infection.

The chain recombines TRBV10-1 with TRBJ2-3; D is unresolved. The CDR3 spans 15 residues. In germline, CDR1 is WNHNN, CDR2 SYGVQD (reference sequence). The V end lost 4 bases, the J end lost 0 bases, and 11 bases lay between the germline ends. For the CDR3, the DNA is TGCGCCAGCAGTGCCCAACTAACTAGCACAGATACGCAGTATTTT. It translates to CASSAQLTSTDTQYF.

Comments on this clonotype: Relative to the germline gene, one junction end is altered; a read error may explain this. The CDR3 spells CTSAVEAGGSFYEQYF. The CDR3 nucleotides are TGTACCAGCGCTGTCGAAGCGGGGGGGAGCTTCTACGAGCAGTACTTC. The rearrangement links TRBV6-1 to TRBJ2-7; 10 nucleotides line up with TRBD2. Germline-derived CDR1 and CDR2 are MNHNS and SASEGT. CDR3 size: 16 residues.

Comments on this clonotype: One end of the junction varies from germline; a read error may be responsible. This chain uses TRBV6-2 or TRBV6-3 with TRBJ2-7, with 8 positions matching TRBD2. This CDR3 spans 15 amino acids. Germline lookup yields CDR1 MNHEY and CDR2 SVGEGT. The CDR3 bases are TGTGTCAGCAGTTACGGGGGGGCCCTCGCCTACGAACAGTACTTC. Residues: CVSSYGGALAYEQYF.

The chain couples TRBV7-9 to TRBJ2-7; the D gene is possibly TRBD2 (5 bases). The CDR3 is 16 amino acids. V gave up 3 bases and J gave up 0 bases, with 15 bases separating them. Germline assignment: CDR1 SEHNR and CDR2 FQNEAQ (reference sequence). This CDR3 reads CASSLRSAGGSYEQYF. As DNA, the CDR3 is TGTGCCAGCAGCTTGCGTTCTGCGGGTGGCTCCTACGAGCAGTACTTC.

As concerns this clonotype: At one boundary the junction diverges from the germline segment, which might be a read error. J is TRBJ2-7 and V is TRBV12-3 or TRBV12-4; the D is unclear. The CDR3 loop spans 11 amino acids. The DNA for the CDR3 is TGTGCCAGCAGTCCACACTGCGAGCAATACTTC. Amino acid sequence: CASSPHCEQYF.

A single count supports this clonotype. Since the CDR3 does not end with the conserved phenylalanine or tryptophan, this likely comes from a read error. The DNA is left out, because the CDR3 cannot be placed on it with certainty; the CDR3 is given as TCRdb lists it. The rearrangement uses TRBV11-3 and TRBJ2-2; TRBD1 was called by the table and not checked on the DNA. The CDR3 numbers 16 amino acids, ends counted. Germline CDR1 is SGHNT and CDR2 is YENEEA. Here the CDR3 reads CASSPDRGHDTGELFS.

V is TRBV11-1 and J is TRBJ2-1, with TRBD1 identical over 9 bases. This CDR3 spans 15 amino acids. Germline CDR1 SGHAT, CDR2 FQDESV (reference sequence). J lost 4 bases, V lost 6 bases, and 7 bases had no gene match. This chain's CDR3 is CASRQGQGKYNEQFF. The CDR3 DNA is TGTGCCAGCAGACAGGGACAGGGAAAGTACAATGAGCAGTTCTTC.

The chain recombines TRBV7-8 with TRBJ2-1; D possibly uses TRBD1 or TRBD2 (7 bases each). CDR3 length: 15 amino acids. V lost 7 bases and J 6 bases, leaving 19 bases between the germline ends. Germline V gene data show CDR1 as SGHVS and CDR2 as FQNEAQ. CDR3 in amino acids: CASIPGGARINEQFF. In nucleotides, the CDR3 is TGTGCCAGCATCCCAGGGGGGGCGAGGATCAATGAGCAGTTCTTC.